Listed here are 9 T cell receptor beta chains from one sample, sequenced in a study of CD8+CD57+ T cells in acquired aplastic anemia. Genomic DNA constituted the template upon which TCR beta VDJ and CDR3 profiling was performed. MiXCR was run by TCRdb on the reads, yielding one entry per CDR3 protein. The sample comprises some 92,000 distinct CDR3 sequences, roughly 70% of which are singletons, and around three fifths rests with the top ten. Selection for sequencing was limited to patients who had shown CD8+CD57+ cell expansion by flow cytometry. Sequences were obtained from sorted CD4+, CD8+, or CD8+CD57+ T cells (not recorded which) from PBMCs. The receptors shown here come from a human donor with aplastic anemia.

The V and J genes are TRBV24-1 and TRBJ2-3; the match to TRBD1 covers 7 bases. The CDR3 loop spans 16 amino acids. With 3 bases clipped from V and 0 bases from J, the junction kept 5 bases outside the gene matches. Per the germline V gene, CDR1 is KGHDR and CDR2 is SFDVKD. CDR3 nucleotides: TGTGCCACCAGTGATCCAAGGGACAGTAGCACAGATACGCAGTATTTT. As protein: CATSDPRDSSTDTQYF.

V is TRBV19 and J is TRBJ1-5, with 8 bases that match TRBD1. The V and J ends lost 5 bases and 0 bases, in that order; junction bases with no gene match: 6. CDR1 LNHDA and CDR2 SQIVND come from the germline V gene (reference sequence). This CDR3 contains 16 residues. In nucleotides, the CDR3 is TGTGCCAGTAGTCGACGAACAGGGGGTAGCAATCAGCCCCAGCATTTT. This translates into CASSRRTGGSNQPQHF.

In its sample, this clonotype was seen once. The rearrangement uses TRBV5-1 and TRBJ2-1; TRBD2 matches at 7 bases. V was pared by 7 bases and J by 9 bases, with 10 bases of the junction left unmatched. Looked up from germline, CDR1 is SGHRS and CDR2 is YFSETQ. The CDR3 extends over 13 amino acids. The CDR3 DNA follows: TGCGCCAGCCTGCCTGACACTAGCGTTGAGCAGTTCTTC. Protein: CASLPDTSVEQFF.

This clonotype has a single count. The chain uses TRBV7-9 and TRBJ2-7, with TRBD2 identical over 7 bases. Germline V gene lookup returns CDR1 SEHNR and CDR2 FQNEAQ (reference sequence). The CDR3 extends over 14 amino acids. With V trimmed by 5 bases and J by 0 bases, 4 bases remained unmatched. CDR3 nucleotide sequence: TGTGCCAGCAGCCTGCCTAGCGGCTCCTACGAGCAGTACTTC. Translating gives CASSLPSGSYEQYF.

The V call is TRBV9, the J call TRBJ2-5, with 12 bases lining up with TRBD2. V lost 3 bases and J lost 14; bases outside the gene matches: 14. Germline V CDR1 and CDR2: SGDLS, YYNGEE. This CDR3 comprises 15 residues. The chain's CDR3 is CASSATGTSGFEPYF. CDR3 sequence (DNA): TGTGCCAGCAGCGCGACCGGGACTAGCGGGTTCGAGCCATACTTC.

This clonotype has only one observation. V usage is TRBV20-1 and J usage is TRBJ2-1; the D gene is possibly TRBD1 (6 bases). The CDR3 covers 14 residues. V gave up 1 base and J gave up 3 bases, with 10 bases separating them. In germline, CDR1 is DFQATT, CDR2 SNEGSKA (reference sequence). This chain's CDR3 is CSARGQVSYNEQFF. The CDR3 nucleotides read TGCAGTGCTAGAGGACAGGTTAGCTACAATGAGCAGTTCTTC.

This chain links TRBV20-1 with TRBJ2-5; D is possibly TRBD1 or TRBD2 (6 bases each). Per germline, CDR1 DFQATT and CDR2 SNEGSKA (reference sequence). V lost 2 bases and J lost 5, with 12 bases in between. CDR3 length: 13 residues. CDR3 nucleotides: TGCAGTGCTAGACCGGGGGCAGGGGAGACCCAGTACTTC. Its translation: CSARPGAGETQYF.

CDR3 in amino acids: CASSPSGRGEQYF. As DNA, the CDR3 is TGTGCCAGCAGTCCCTCGGGGCGGGGCGAGCAGTACTTC. V is TRBV12-3 or TRBV12-4 and J is TRBJ2-7; a weak D match, TRBD2 (6 bases). The CDR3 sequence is 13 residues long. V shed 5 bases and J shed 6 bases, with 14 bases lying between them.

The chain links TRBV5-1 to TRBJ1-2; tentative D call: TRBD1 (5 bases). CDR1 is SGHRS, CDR2 YFSETQ, per germline. V gave up 4 bases and J gave up 0 bases, with 13 bases separating them. CDR3 length: 15 residues. The CDR3 sequence is CASSIQGSSNYGYTF. In DNA form, the CDR3 reads TGCGCCAGCAGCATTCAGGGCTCTTCTAACTATGGCTACACCTTC.